These T cell receptor beta chains were read from a single sample in a study of identical twins. Using its own MiXCR run on the 5' RACE reads, TCRdb lists one record per CDR3 protein. In the table there are roughly 700,000 distinct CDR3 sequences, roughly 8% of which are singletons. These data were also reused for a study on yellow fever vaccine responses in identical twins.

Material: PBMCs. The receptors stem from a woman aged 18-29 years in good health. Both conserved end residues are part of each CDR3.

J: TRBJ2-2
length: 17
V: TRBV2
CDR3: CASTWDGGQGNTGELFF

J: TRBJ2-1
length: 15
V: TRBV4-3
CDR3: CASSQAPTSVGEQFF

J: TRBJ2-1
length: 16
V: TRBV29-1
CDR3: CSVHHLATSIYNEQFF

J: TRBJ2-4
length: 15
V: TRBV5-6
CDR3: CASSMREQGRNIQYF

J: TRBJ2-1
length: 18
V: TRBV24-1
CDR3: CATLNKTGGPSSYNEQFF

J: TRBJ2-7
length: 14
V: TRBV5-1
CDR3: CASSLGQPGDEQYF

J: TRBJ2-1
length: 15
V: TRBV20-1
CDR3: CSARDLRQAYNEQFF

J: TRBJ2-5
length: 16
V: TRBV6-2/TRBV6-3
CDR3: CASTKIGLAQQETQYF

J: TRBJ2-1
length: 12
V: TRBV3-1
CDR3: CASSGPVNEQFF

J: TRBJ2-7
length: 15
V: TRBV7-2
CDR3: CASSLARQTSHEQYF

J: TRBJ2-1
length: 12
V: TRBV15
CDR3: CATSGQGNEQFF

J: TRBJ2-7
length: 15
V: TRBV4-1
CDR3: CASSQIGTGPYEQYF

J: TRBJ2-2
length: 17
V: TRBV19
CDR3: CASRTGLTLLNTGELFF

J: TRBJ2-7
length: 15
V: TRBV3-1
CDR3: CASSQGAVSAYEQYF

J: TRBJ2-2
length: 15
V: TRBV7-2
CDR3: CASSLFPDSTGELFF

J: TRBJ2-2
length: 16
V: TRBV29-1
CDR3: CSVVGMAGMNTGELFF

J: TRBJ2-7
length: 12
V: TRBV6-5
CDR3: CASSRSSNEQYF

J: TRBJ2-5
length: 15
V: TRBV27
CDR3: CASSIFWDPQETQYF

J: TRBJ2-7
length: 15
V: TRBV19
CDR3: CASGRSSGTLYEQYF

J: TRBJ1-5
length: 14
V: TRBV27
CDR3: CASRSKVGGQPQHF

J: TRBJ2-5
length: 12
V: TRBV20-1
CDR3: CSARVGSETQYF

J: TRBJ2-5
length: 18
V: TRBV5-1
CDR3: CASSWVEGQGRGIETQYF

J: TRBJ2-7
length: 13
V: TRBV7-8
CDR3: CASSPGGADEQYF

J: TRBJ2-7
length: 13
V: TRBV5-1
CDR3: CASSLAPQDEQYF

J: TRBJ2-1
length: 14
V: TRBV6-1
CDR3: CASSQSGSYNEQFF